This entry features one TCR beta chain sequence. The antigen is undetermined. Separate from the approximately 670-subject first cohort, the 120-subject validation cohort was the one that the donors belonged to. Trimming removed 4 bases from V and 6 bases from J, with 6 bases in between. There are 11 residues in the CDR3. Germline V gene lookup returns CDR1 GTSNPN and CDR2 SVGIG (reference sequence). This specimen comes from a study of cytomegalovirus exposure and HLA in healthy donors. The wider study: A subsequent analysis stated that the 120 or so validation repertoires were run on the same platform as the roughly 670 first-cohort repertoires. The study, taken as a whole, reports: Clusters of TCRs from the first cohort tended to co-occur in the roughly 120 validation repertoires (as a later analysis found). Most TCRs appeared rarely, but some public TCRs recurred in many donors.

The repertoire was sequenced with immunoSEQ multiplex PCR; TCRdb's copy has only in-frame clones and lacks some. This sample has under 250,000 clones; roughly 84% occur once, and the top ten carry roughly 2%. This clonotype was obtained from a woman between 18 and 29 years old in good health and CMV-seropositive. The chain employs TRBV30 and TRBJ2-2; the D gene is possibly TRBD2 (5 bases). The material sequenced was PBMCs. For the CDR3, the DNA is TGTGCCTGGACGAGGGCCGGGGAGCTGTTTTTT. This gives the protein CAWTRAGELFF.